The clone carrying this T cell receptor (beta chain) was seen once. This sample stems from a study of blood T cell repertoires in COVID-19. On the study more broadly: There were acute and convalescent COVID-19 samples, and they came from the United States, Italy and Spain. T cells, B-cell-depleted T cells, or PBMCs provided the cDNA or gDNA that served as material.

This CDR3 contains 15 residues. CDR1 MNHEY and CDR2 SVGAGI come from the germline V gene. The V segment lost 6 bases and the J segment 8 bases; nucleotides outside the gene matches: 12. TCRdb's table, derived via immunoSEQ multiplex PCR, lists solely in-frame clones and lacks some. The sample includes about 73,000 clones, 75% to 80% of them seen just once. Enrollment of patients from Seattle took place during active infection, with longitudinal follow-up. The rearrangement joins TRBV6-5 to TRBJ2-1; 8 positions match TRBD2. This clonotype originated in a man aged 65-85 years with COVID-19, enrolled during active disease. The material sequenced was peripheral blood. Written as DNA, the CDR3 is TGTGCCAGCAGGTATCACGACGGGGGGGCCTATGAGCAGTTCTTC. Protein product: CASRYHDGGAYEQFF.